The 21 T cell receptor beta chains reported below all come from one sample, sequenced in a study of blood T cell repertoires in COVID-19. Assay: immunoSEQ multiplex PCR; the TCRdb copy retains only in-frame clones and omits some. The table includes about 86,000 clones, roughly 84% detected once. Source material: peripheral blood. The receptors were sampled from a man between 65 and 80 years old with acute or convalescent COVID-19.

V gene TRBV30 combines with J gene TRBJ2-3, with D perhaps TRBD1 (6 bases). Germline loops: CDR1 GTSNPN, CDR2 SVGIG (reference sequence). V lost 2 bases and J lost 6, with 6 bases in between. The CDR3 extends over 11 amino acids. The CDR3 DNA is TGTGCCTGGAGTACAGGGGATACGCAGTATTTT. Residues: CAWSTGDTQYF.

This clone was counted between two and nine times. In DNA form, the CDR3 reads TGTGCCAGCACCAGACTCTTTAAAGAGACCCAGTACTTC. This gives the protein CASTRLFKETQYF. The chain carries TRBV2 and TRBJ2-5; D not certain. V lost 7 bases to trimming and J lost 3 bases, with 12 bases between them. Germline CDR1 SNHLY, CDR2 FYNNEI. CDR3 length equals 13 residues.

The rearrangement joins TRBV30 to TRBJ2-7; tentatively, D is TRBD1 (5 bases). Per the germline V gene, CDR1 is GTSNPN and CDR2 is SVGIG (reference sequence). V shed 5 bases and J shed 0 bases, with 8 bases lying between them. The CDR3 extends over 12 amino acids. CDR3 sequence reads: CAWGADSYEQYF. CDR3 bases: TGTGCCTGGGGGGCCGACTCCTACGAGCAGTACTTC.

The genes are TRBV6-5 and TRBJ2-5, with D perhaps matching TRBD2 (6 bases). The germline V and J ends were trimmed by 5 bases and 5 bases, with 12 bases remaining between them. Germline V gives CDR1 MNHEY, CDR2 SVGAGI. This CDR3 comprises 13 residues. The DNA of the CDR3 is TGTGCCAGCAGTCGTGGGAGGAGTGAGACCCAGTACTTC. Protein product: CASSRGRSETQYF.

The chain has TRBV28 and TRBJ2-1; TRBD2 aligns across 12 bases. The CDR3 has 15 residues. V lost 6 bases to trimming and J lost 5 bases; unmatched junction nucleotides: 5. CDR1 is MDHEN and CDR2 is SYDVKM in the germline V gene. CDR3 protein: CASSTTSGGDNEQFF. CDR3 coding DNA: TGTGCCAGCAGCACGACTAGCGGGGGTGACAATGAGCAGTTCTTC.

The chain links TRBV4-2 to TRBJ1-2, with 8 bases that match TRBD1. Germline V gene sequence: CDR1 LGHNA, CDR2 YNFKEQ. The V segment lost 1 base and the J segment 5 bases; nucleotides outside the gene matches: 6. CDR3 length: 15 amino acids. The CDR3: CASSQVGQVLYGYTF. The CDR3 nucleotides are TGTGCCAGCAGCCAAGTGGGACAGGTCCTTTATGGCTACACCTTC.

The chain joins TRBV11-2 to TRBJ1-5; 8 nucleotides align to TRBD1. CDR1 and CDR2 (germline): SGHAT, FQNNGV. V gave up 2 bases and J gave up 7 bases; unmatched junction bases: 10. The CDR3 runs 16 residues. The CDR3 DNA sequence: TGTGCCAGCAGCTTATTTAGGACAGGGAATTTACAGCCCCAGCATTTT. Translation: CASSLFRTGNLQPQHF.

The chain employs TRBV19 and TRBJ2-5, with TRBD2 identical over 7 bases. Germline V lookup: CDR1 LNHDA, CDR2 SQIVND (reference sequence). Trimming removed 1 base from V and 10 bases from J; junction bases left unmatched: 9. The CDR3 consists of 14 residues. The CDR3 DNA is TGTGCCAGTAGTATAGGACTAGCTCGATGGAACCAGTACTTC. It is translated as CASSIGLARWNQYF.

This clone appeared a few times. The chain carries TRBV5-1 and TRBJ2-5, with no clear D. The V and J ends lost 2 bases and 1 base respectively, with 9 bases between them. This CDR3 region has 14 residues. The germline V gene has CDR1 SGHRS and CDR2 YFSETQ. The CDR3, as DNA: TGCGCCAGCAGCTTTGACTCCACCCAAGAGACCCAGTACTTC. Translating it yields CASSFDSTQETQYF.

V usage is TRBV20-1 and J usage is TRBJ1-2; D is unclear. The CDR3 spans 11 residues. Germline CDR1 reads DFQATT; CDR2 reads SNEGSKA (reference sequence). The V and J ends lost 6 bases and 8 bases respectively, with 13 bases between them. The CDR3 nucleotides read TGCAGTGCCCTCGGGAATGAGGGCTACACCTTC. Translated: CSALGNEGYTF.

This clone appeared once. In DNA, the CDR3 is TGTGCCAGCTCAGTCGGGGGGGCGAGCACAGATACGCAGTATTTT. Protein product: CASSVGGASTDTQYF. The rearrangement uses TRBV18 and TRBJ2-3, with TRBD2 matching over 8 bases. CDR1 and CDR2 from the germline V gene are KGHSH and LQKENI. CDR3 length: 15 amino acids. J lost 0 bases, V lost 5 bases, and 4 bases had no gene match. Full variable domain (remainder filled in from reference TRBV18 and TRBJ2-3): NAGVMQNPRHLVRRRGQEARLRCSPMKGHSHVYWYRQLPEEGLKFMVYLQKENIIDESGMPKERFSAEFPKEGPSILRIQQVVRGDSAAYFCASSVGGASTDTQYFGPGTRLTVL.

The chain employs TRBV6-5 and TRBJ2-7; 9 nucleotides align to TRBD1. CDR1 and CDR2 (germline): MNHEY, SVGAGI. The CDR3 consists of 14 residues. V shed 5 bases, J shed 5 bases, and the junction held 7 bases outside the gene matches. The CDR3 region has the DNA TGTGCCAGCAGTAACCGACAGGGGGGGAACGAGCAGTACGTC. Translating gives CASSNRQGGNEQYV.

V is TRBV19 and J is TRBJ1-5; tentatively, D is TRBD1 (5 bases). The length of the CDR3 is 16 residues. V was trimmed by 3 bases and J by 2 bases, leaving 14 bases between them. Looked up from germline, CDR1 is LNHDA and CDR2 is SQIVND (reference sequence). The CDR3 nucleotides are TGTGCCAGTAGTATGGACCAGGGCCATGGCAATCAGCCCCAGCATTTT. As protein: CASSMDQGHGNQPQHF.

The rearrangement uses TRBV10-3 and TRBJ2-2, with TRBD1 as a possible D gene (5 bases). Trimming took 0 bases from V and 6 from J, leaving 17 bases between them. Germline V gene data show CDR1 as ENHRY and CDR2 as SYGVKD. The CDR3 has 17 amino acids. CDR3 sequence: CAISESSGKGNPGELFF. The DNA of the CDR3 is TGTGCCATCAGTGAGTCGTCAGGGAAGGGTAATCCCGGGGAGCTGTTTTTT.

The rearrangement joins TRBV5-1 to TRBJ2-5; TRBD2 matches at 7 bases. From germline, CDR1 is SGHRS and CDR2 YFSETQ. The CDR3 has 14 residues. Trimming cost V 4 bases and J 4 bases; bases outside gene matches: 7. As DNA, the CDR3 is TGCGCCAGCAGCCTACCCGTAGCGGGAGAGACCCAGTACTTC. This codes for CASSLPVAGETQYF.

The chain has TRBV10-2 and TRBJ2-3, with 9 bases lining up with TRBD1. Germline V gene sequence: CDR1 WSHSY, CDR2 SAAADI. V was pared by 7 bases and J by 4 bases, with 6 bases of the junction left unmatched. The CDR3 spans 14 residues. CDR3 nucleotide sequence: TGCGCCAGCAATCAACAGGGGGCCCCAGATACGCAGTATTTT. It translates to CASNQQGAPDTQYF.

This chain joins TRBV28 and TRBJ2-1, with a possible D match to TRBD1 (6 bases). The CDR3 covers 14 residues. CDR1 MDHEN and CDR2 SYDVKM come from the germline V gene. Trimming cost V 7 bases and J 7 bases, with 17 bases left between them. The CDR3 reads CASTRPGQQNEQFF. The CDR3 nucleotides are TGTGCCAGCACCCGCCCCGGACAGCAGAATGAGCAGTTCTTC. Together with reference TRBV28 and TRBJ2-1, the CDR3 gives the full variable domain: DVKVTQSSRYLVKRTGEKVFLECVQDMDHENMFWYRQDPGLGLRLIYFSYDVKMKEKGDIPEGYSVSREKKERFSLILESASTNQTSMYLCASTRPGQQNEQFFGPGTRLTVL.

J is TRBJ1-1 and V is TRBV7-3; weak D call: TRBD1 (5 bases). V lost 1 base, J lost 7 bases, and 7 bases lay in between. The germline CDR1 and CDR2 sequences are SGHTA and FQGTGA. CDR3 size: 12 residues. The CDR3 DNA reads as TGTGCCAGCAGCTTAATCGGGGGTGAAGCTTTCTTT. Amino acids: CASSLIGGEAFF.

The sample holds many counts of this clone. The rearrangement joins TRBV5-1 to TRBJ1-2; 8 nucleotides line up with TRBD1. Trimming cost V 0 bases and J 7 bases; bases outside gene matches: 17. CDR3 size: 18 residues. From germline, CDR1 is SGHRS and CDR2 YFSETQ. CDR3 residues: CASSLVDDRGMEESGYTF. The CDR3, as DNA: TGCGCCAGCAGCTTGGTTGATGACAGGGGAATGGAAGAAAGTGGCTACACCTTC.

This clone occurred once. The chain links TRBV3-1 (or the pseudogene TRBV3-2) to TRBJ1-6; the match to TRBD1 covers 7 bases. The CDR3 loop spans 15 amino acids. Germline CDR1 reads LGHDT; CDR2 reads YNNKEL (reference sequence). The V gene end was trimmed by 1 base and the J gene end by 7 bases; junction bases not matched to a gene: 4. The CDR3 loop reads CASSQGQGMNSPLHF. The CDR3 DNA reads as TGTGCCAGCAGCCAAGGACAGGGTATGAATTCACCCCTCCACTTT.

In its sample, this clone was seen a few times. The chain links TRBV4-1 to TRBJ1-2; D is ambiguous. V was shortened by 0 bases and J by 0 bases, with 14 bases between the two germline ends. The CDR3 is made up of 17 amino acids. Germline V gene sequence: CDR1 MGHRA, CDR2 YSYEKL. The CDR3 protein is CASSQDSGSLANYGYTF. DNA for the CDR3: TGCGCCAGCAGCCAAGATAGCGGCAGCCTAGCTAACTATGGCTACACCTTC.